A single sample is the source of the 13 T cell receptor beta chains below, sequenced in a study of blood T cell repertoires in COVID-19. Produced via immunoSEQ multiplex PCR; TCRdb's table is partial and in-frame only. The sample shows around 150,000 clones, 84% of them seen only once. Sequencing input: peripheral blood. The receptors stem from a man aged 30-40 years with COVID-19, enrolled during active disease.

The CDR3 DNA reads TGTGCCAGCTCACCGACTATGAGCTCTGGAAACACCATATATTTT. This encodes CASSPTMSSGNTIYF. The chain couples TRBV18 to TRBJ1-3; D is unresolved. V was clipped by 3 bases and J by 0 bases, with 9 bases between them. Germline CDR1 KGHSH, CDR2 LQKENI. This CDR3 contains 15 residues.

The chain employs TRBV11-2 and TRBJ1-1, with a tentative D call TRBD1 (6 bases). V was pared by 5 bases and J by 4 bases, with 17 bases between. The V gene's germline CDR1 is SGHAT and CDR2 FQNNGV. The length of the CDR3 is 15 residues. Here the CDR3 DNA reads TGTGCCAGCAGCCGTCTTCGGGACACCCTCACTGAAGCTTTCTTT. This translates into CASSRLRDTLTEAFF.

J is TRBJ2-2 and V is TRBV9; 12 nucleotides agree with TRBD1. Germline V gene data show CDR1 as SGDLS and CDR2 as YYNGEE. Trimming removed 5 bases from V and 7 bases from J; junction bases left unmatched: 15. This CDR3 has 18 amino acids. The CDR3 DNA is TGTGCCAGCAGGGGACAGGGGGCAACTAGCGGGAAAGTCGGGGAGCTGTTTTTT. This gives the protein CASRGQGATSGKVGELFF.

The chain links TRBV30 to TRBJ2-7; weak D call: TRBD1 (6 bases). The CDR3 runs 12 residues. Germline V gene data show CDR1 as GTSNPN and CDR2 as SVGIG (reference sequence). V lost 5 bases and J 5 bases, leaving 13 bases between the germline ends. CDR3 sequence reads: CAWAGDTHEQYF. The CDR3 bases are TGTGCCTGGGCCGGGGACACCCACGAGCAGTACTTC.

V is TRBV5-1 and J is TRBJ2-7, with 7 bases identical to TRBD1. Germline V gives CDR1 SGHRS, CDR2 YFSETQ. This CDR3 spans 12 amino acids. The ends lost 5 bases at V and 5 bases at J; junction bases unmatched: 4. The CDR3 reads CASRGTANEQYF. The DNA of the CDR3 is TGCGCCAGCAGGGGGACAGCTAACGAGCAGTACTTC.

The chain combines TRBV28 with TRBJ1-2; perhaps TRBD1 as D (5 bases). Trimming took off 6 bases at V and 2 bases at J, with 13 bases between the two ends. Looked up from germline, CDR1 is MDHEN and CDR2 is SYDVKM. This CDR3 spans 14 amino acids. CDR3 nucleotide sequence: TGTGCCAGCAGGGTTGGGACTCTAAACTATGGCTACACCTTC. Residues: CASRVGTLNYGYTF.

The chain carries TRBV15 and TRBJ2-2, with 11 bases lining up with TRBD2. With 8 bases clipped from V and 8 bases from J, the junction kept 10 bases outside the gene matches. Germline assignment: CDR1 LNHNV and CDR2 YYDKDF (reference sequence). This CDR3 has 15 residues. Written as DNA, the CDR3 is TGTGCCACCTACTTAGCGGGAGGGTCCATGGGGGAGCTGTTTTTT. It translates to CATYLAGGSMGELFF. Based on the CDR3 plus reference TRBV15 and TRBJ2-2, the full variable domain is DAMVIQNPRYQVTQFGKPVTLSCSQTLNHNVMYWYQQKSSQAPKLLFHYYDKDFNNEADTPDNFQSRRPNTSFCFLDIRSPGLGDTAMYLCATYLAGGSMGELFFGEGSRLTVL.

This sequence joins TRBV2 and TRBJ1-1; 9 positions match TRBD1. Per the germline V gene, CDR1 is SNHLY and CDR2 is FYNNEI. This CDR3 is built from 14 residues. The V segment lost 1 base and the J segment 7 bases; nucleotides outside the gene matches: 4. For the CDR3, the DNA is TGTGCCAGCAGTGAAGACGGGACAGGGATTGAAGCTTTCTTT. It specifies CASSEDGTGIEAFF.

This clone showed up just once. The chain is built from TRBV5-1 and TRBJ1-1, with unresolved D. Germline CDR1 and CDR2: SGHRS and YFSETQ. The CDR3 is 13 residues long. Trimming took off 0 bases at V and 1 base at J, with 4 bases between the two ends. CDR3 sequence (DNA): TGCGCCAGCAGCTTGGCCCAGAACACTGAAGCTTTCTTT. This translates into CASSLAQNTEAFF. The entire variable domain, with the rest obtained from reference TRBV5-1 and TRBJ1-1, is as follows: KAGVTQTPRYLIKTRGQQVTLSCSPISGHRSVSWYQQTPGQGLQFLFEYFSETQRNKGNFPGRFSGRQFSNSRSEMNVSTLELGDSALYLCASSLAQNTEAFFGQGTRLTVV.

This clone was observed a handful of times. The chain links TRBV28 to TRBJ1-6, with TRBD1 as a possible D gene (5 bases). This CDR3 has 12 residues. CDR1 is MDHEN, CDR2 SYDVKM, per germline. V lost 3 bases and J lost 11, with 8 bases in between. The CDR3 loop reads CASSLWGAPLHF. The CDR3 bases are TGTGCCAGCAGTTTGTGGGGGGCACCCCTCCACTTT. The entire variable domain, with the rest obtained from reference TRBV28 and TRBJ1-6, is as follows: DVKVTQSSRYLVKRTGEKVFLECVQDMDHENMFWYRQDPGLGLRLIYFSYDVKMKEKGDIPEGYSVSREKKERFSLILESASTNQTSMYLCASSLWGAPLHFGNGTRLTVT.

The chain combines TRBV6-1 with TRBJ1-3; D call uncertain. The germline V and J ends were trimmed by 1 base and 6 bases, with 7 bases remaining between them. This CDR3 contains 13 residues. CDR1 and CDR2 (germline): MNHNS, SASEGT. CDR3: CASSEVEENTIYF. The CDR3 coding sequence is TGTGCCAGCAGTGAAGTGGAGGAAAACACCATATATTTT.

The chain has TRBV19 and TRBJ1-2, with 7 bases identical to TRBD1. The V segment lost 6 bases and the J segment 4 bases; nucleotides outside the gene matches: 11. The CDR3 consists of 15 residues. Germline CDR1 is LNHDA and CDR2 is SQIVND (reference sequence). The CDR3 DNA reads TGTGCCAGTAGCCGAGAGACAGGGACGGGCTATGGCTACACCTTC. Translation gives CASSRETGTGYGYTF. The complete variable domain, with remaining parts taken from reference TRBV19 and TRBJ1-2, reads DGGITQSPKYLFRKEGQNVTLSCEQNLNHDAMYWYRQDPGQGLRLIYYSQIVNDFQKGDIAEGYSVSREKKESFPLTVTSAQKNPTAFYLCASSRETGTGYGYTFGSGTRLTVV.

This clone was counted a single time. The chain is built from TRBV19 and TRBJ1-2; TRBD1 matches 7 bases. The V gene's germline CDR1 is LNHDA and CDR2 SQIVND (reference sequence). The CDR3 sequence is 14 residues long. V dropped 8 bases and J dropped 0; count of bases not matched to a gene: 6. The CDR3 bases are TGTGCCAGTTCGGGACAGAAAGCTAACTATGGCTACACCTTC. Protein sequence: CASSGQKANYGYTF.